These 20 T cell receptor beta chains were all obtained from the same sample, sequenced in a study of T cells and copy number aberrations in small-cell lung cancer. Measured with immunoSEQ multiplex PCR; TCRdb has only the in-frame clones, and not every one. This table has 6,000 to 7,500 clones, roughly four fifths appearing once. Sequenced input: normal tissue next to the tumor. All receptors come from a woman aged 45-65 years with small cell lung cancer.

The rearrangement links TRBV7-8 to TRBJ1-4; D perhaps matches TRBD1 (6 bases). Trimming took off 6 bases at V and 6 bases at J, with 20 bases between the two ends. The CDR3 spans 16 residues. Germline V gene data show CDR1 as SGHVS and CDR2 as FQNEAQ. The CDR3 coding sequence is TGTGCCAGCAGGTTAACAGGGCGCGAATGGGATGAAAAACTGTTTTTT. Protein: CASRLTGREWDEKLFF.

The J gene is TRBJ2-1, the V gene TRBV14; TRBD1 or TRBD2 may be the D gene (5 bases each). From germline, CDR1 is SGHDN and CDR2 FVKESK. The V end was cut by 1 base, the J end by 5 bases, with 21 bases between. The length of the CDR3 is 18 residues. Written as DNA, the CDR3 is TGTGCCAGCAGCCAAGGCTTCTCCGGGACCAGCGACGACAATGAGCAGTTCTTC. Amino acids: CASSQGFSGTSDDNEQFF.

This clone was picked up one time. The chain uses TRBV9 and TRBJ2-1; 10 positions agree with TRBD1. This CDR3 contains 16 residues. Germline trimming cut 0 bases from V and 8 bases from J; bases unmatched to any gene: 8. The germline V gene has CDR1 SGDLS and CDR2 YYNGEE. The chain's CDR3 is CASSVEGGTGVHEQFF. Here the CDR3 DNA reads TGTGCCAGCAGCGTAGAGGGAGGGACAGGGGTACATGAGCAGTTCTTC.

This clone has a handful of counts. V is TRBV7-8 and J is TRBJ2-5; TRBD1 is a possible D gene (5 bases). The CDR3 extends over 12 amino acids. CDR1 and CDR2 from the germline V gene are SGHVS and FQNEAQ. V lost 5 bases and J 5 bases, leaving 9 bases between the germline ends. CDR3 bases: TGTGCCAGCAGCACAGGAGTGGAGACCCAGTACTTC. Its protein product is CASSTGVETQYF.

The CDR3 loop is CASSVGVRRANYGYTF. The CDR3, as DNA: TGTGCCAGCAGTGTAGGGGTGCGGAGGGCTAACTATGGCTACACCTTC. The chain uses TRBV27 and TRBJ1-2, with D possibly TRBD1 on 5 matching bases. The CDR3 covers 16 residues. Germline CDR1 and CDR2: MNHEY and SMNVEV (reference sequence). The V end was cut by 5 bases, the J end by 0 bases, with 16 bases between.

The CDR3 here is CASSYSGPRGDTQYF. Written as DNA, the CDR3 is TGTGCCAGCAGTTACTCTGGACCCCGAGGGGATACGCAGTATTTT. The chain employs TRBV6-5 and TRBJ2-3, with D tentatively TRBD2 (5 bases). CDR1 and CDR2 from the germline V gene are MNHEY and SVGAGI. V was pared by 0 bases and J by 6 bases, with 13 bases between. CDR3 size: 15 residues.

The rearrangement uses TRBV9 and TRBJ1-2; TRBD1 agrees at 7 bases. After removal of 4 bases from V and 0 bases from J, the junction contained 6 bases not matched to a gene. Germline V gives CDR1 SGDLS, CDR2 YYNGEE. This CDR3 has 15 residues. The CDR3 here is CASSPQTGTNYGYTF. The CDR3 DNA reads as TGTGCCAGCAGCCCCCAGACAGGGACTAACTATGGCTACACCTTC.

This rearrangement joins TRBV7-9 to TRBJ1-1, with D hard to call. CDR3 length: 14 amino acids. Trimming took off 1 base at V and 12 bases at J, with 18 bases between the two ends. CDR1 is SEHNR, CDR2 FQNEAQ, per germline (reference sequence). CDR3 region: CASSLVIGGVKPFF. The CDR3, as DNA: TGTGCCAGCAGCTTAGTCATCGGCGGTGTGAAGCCTTTCTTT.

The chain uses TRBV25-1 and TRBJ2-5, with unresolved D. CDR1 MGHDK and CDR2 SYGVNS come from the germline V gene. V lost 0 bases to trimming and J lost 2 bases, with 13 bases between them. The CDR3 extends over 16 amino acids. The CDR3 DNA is TGTGCCAGCAGTGAATATACGACTGGATTACAAGAGACCCAGTACTTC. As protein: CASSEYTTGLQETQYF.

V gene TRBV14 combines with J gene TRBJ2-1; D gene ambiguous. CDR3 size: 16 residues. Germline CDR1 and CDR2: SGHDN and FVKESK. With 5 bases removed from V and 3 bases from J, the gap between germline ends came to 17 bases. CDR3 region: CASSGRVGSGYNEQFF. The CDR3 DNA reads TGTGCCAGCAGCGGAAGGGTAGGTTCGGGCTACAATGAGCAGTTCTTC.

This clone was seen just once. The CDR3 nucleotides are TGTGCCAGCAGCCAAGAAGGTCCGAGCGGTATCTACGAGCAGTACTTC. It codes for CASSQEGPSGIYEQYF. The chain recombines TRBV7-2 with TRBJ2-7; tentatively, D is TRBD2 (5 bases). CDR1 and CDR2 from the germline V gene are SGHTA and FQGNSA. V shed 5 bases and J shed 3 bases, with 20 bases lying between them. This CDR3 is built from 16 residues.

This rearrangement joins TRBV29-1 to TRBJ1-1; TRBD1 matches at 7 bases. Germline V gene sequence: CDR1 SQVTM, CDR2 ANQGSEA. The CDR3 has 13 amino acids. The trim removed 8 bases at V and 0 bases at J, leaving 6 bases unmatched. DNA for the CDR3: TGCAGCTTGCGGACAGGCATGAACACTGAAGCTTTCTTT. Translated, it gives CSLRTGMNTEAFF. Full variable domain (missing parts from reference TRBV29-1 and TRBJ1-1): SAVISQKPSRDICQRGTSLTIQCQVDSQVTMMFWYRQQPGQSLTLIATANQGSEATYESGFVIDKFPISRPNLTFSTLTVSNMSPEDSSIYLCSLRTGMNTEAFFGQGTRLTVV.

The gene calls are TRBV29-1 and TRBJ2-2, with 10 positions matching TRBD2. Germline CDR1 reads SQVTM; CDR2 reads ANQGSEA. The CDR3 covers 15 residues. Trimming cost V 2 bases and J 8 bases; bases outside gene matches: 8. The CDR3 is CSVESLAGASGELFF. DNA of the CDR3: TGCAGCGTTGAAAGCCTAGCGGGAGCGTCGGGGGAGCTGTTTTTT.

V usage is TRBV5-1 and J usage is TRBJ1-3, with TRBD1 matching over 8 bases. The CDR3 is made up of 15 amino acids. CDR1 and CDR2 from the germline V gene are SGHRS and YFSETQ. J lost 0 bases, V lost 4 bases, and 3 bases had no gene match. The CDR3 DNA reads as TGCGCCAGCAGCACCACAGGGGGCTCTGGAAACACCATATATTTT. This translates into CASSTTGGSGNTIYF.

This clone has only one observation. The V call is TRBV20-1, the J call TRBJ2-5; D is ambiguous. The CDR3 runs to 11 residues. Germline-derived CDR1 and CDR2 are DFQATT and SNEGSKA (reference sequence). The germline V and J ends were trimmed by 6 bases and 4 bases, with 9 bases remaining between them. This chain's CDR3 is CSASSGETQYF. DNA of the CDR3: TGCAGTGCCTCTTCAGGAGAGACCCAGTACTTC.

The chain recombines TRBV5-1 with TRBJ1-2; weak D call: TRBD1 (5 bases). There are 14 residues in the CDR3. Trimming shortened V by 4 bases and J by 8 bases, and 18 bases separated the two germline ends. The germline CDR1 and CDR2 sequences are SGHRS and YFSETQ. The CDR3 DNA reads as TGCGCCAGCAGCCCCGGCGGGGGAGTCGGCGGCTACACCTTC. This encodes CASSPGGGVGGYTF.

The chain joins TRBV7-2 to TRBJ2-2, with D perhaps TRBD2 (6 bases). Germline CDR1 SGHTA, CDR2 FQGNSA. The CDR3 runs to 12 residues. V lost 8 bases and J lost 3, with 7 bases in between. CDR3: CASGTHTGELFF. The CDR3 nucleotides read TGTGCCAGCGGGACTCACACCGGGGAGCTGTTTTTT.

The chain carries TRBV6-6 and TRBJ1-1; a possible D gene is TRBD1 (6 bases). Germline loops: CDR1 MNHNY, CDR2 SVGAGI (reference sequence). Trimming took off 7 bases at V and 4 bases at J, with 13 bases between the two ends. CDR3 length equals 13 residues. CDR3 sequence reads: CASKGGVSTEAFF. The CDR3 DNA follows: TGTGCCAGCAAAGGGGGGGTTTCCACTGAAGCTTTCTTT.

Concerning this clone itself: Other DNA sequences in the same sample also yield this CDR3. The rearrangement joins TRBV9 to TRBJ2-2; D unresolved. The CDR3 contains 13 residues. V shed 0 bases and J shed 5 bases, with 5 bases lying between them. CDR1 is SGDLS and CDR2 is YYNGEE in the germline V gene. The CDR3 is CASSVDLTGELFF. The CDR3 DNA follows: TGTGCCAGCAGCGTAGACTTAACCGGGGAGCTGTTTTTT.

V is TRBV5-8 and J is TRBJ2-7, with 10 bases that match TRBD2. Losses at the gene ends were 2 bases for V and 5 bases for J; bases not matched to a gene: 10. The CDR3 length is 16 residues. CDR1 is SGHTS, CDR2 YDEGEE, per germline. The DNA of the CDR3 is TGTGCCAGCAGCTTAGGACTAGCGGTTACGGCCCACGAGCAGTACTTC. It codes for CASSLGLAVTAHEQYF.